This TCR beta chain originates from a study of control samples from healthy donors and cancer patients (dated by TCRdb to between 2020 and 2021). Libraries were made using the immunoSEQ multiplex PCR assay. TCRdb holds this immuneACCESS table with in-frame rearrangements only. Some clones are missing; in checked studies, unresolved V genes explain under half, and the rest has no known cause. The sample table records approximately 69,000 clones; 89% of these occur just once. The top ten hold around 5.1% of the sample. Comment on this clone: There is no known antigen for this receptor. Base qualities are not provided; no much larger clone lies one nucleotide away.

The CDR3, cysteine through phenylalanine, is 13 amino acids long. Just CDR3 DNA is preserved here, 39 bases in frame from base 1. Via the germline V gene, CDR1 is SGDLS and CDR2 YYNGEE. V is cut by 0 bases and J by 6 bases, and the space between the germline ends is 6 bases. The V gene is TRBV9 and the J gene is TRBJ2-2; the D gene identity is not certain. This clonotype was sampled from a man in his sixties with colorectal cancer. The sequenced sample consisted of PBMCs. The DNA sequence is given as TGTGCCAGCAGCGTAGAAGGCTCCGGGGAGCTGTTTTTT. The encoded protein is CASSVEGSGELFF.